This T cell receptor (beta chain) was identified during a study of response to subunit inactivated influenza vaccine. TCRdb processed the RT-PCR reads anew with MiXCR; each CDR3 protein has one entry. The sample contains roughly 500,000 distinct CDR3 sequences, around 25% of which appear only once. General observations from the study: Few additional T cells are recruited per seasonal influenza vaccination, authors suggested.

The CDR3 spans 15 residues. Looked up from germline, CDR1 is SGHRS and CDR2 is YFSETQ. Trimming took off 3 bases at V and 2 bases at J, with 15 bases between the two ends. Worth noting for this clonotype: Its antigen remains unidentified.

This sequence joins TRBV5-1 and TRBJ2-7, with a tentative D call TRBD2 (5 bases). The origin of this receptor is a man aged 50 to 59 who received an inactivated influenza vaccine. The specimen comprised CD4+ T cells sorted from PBMCs, sampled 5 days after vaccination. CDR3 protein: CASSSEAEGTYEQYF. Written as DNA, the CDR3 is TGCGCCAGCAGCTCAGAGGCAGAGGGAACCTACGAGCAGTACTTC.